One sample yielded the 30 T cell receptor beta chains listed below, sequenced in a study of T cells after yellow fever vaccination. TCRdb independently ran MiXCR on the 5' RACE reads; one entry per CDR3 protein. The table shows around 550,000 distinct CDR3 sequences, with around 21% occurring only once. The material sequenced was PBMCs, taken 15 days after the yellow fever booster vaccination. The receptors come from a man under 40 who received the YFV17D yellow fever vaccine.

This chain joins TRBV23-1 and TRBJ2-1, with D possibly being TRBD2 (6 bases). TRBV23-1 carries the ORF label, with uncertain function. The ends were cut back, 2 bases at V and 9 bases at J, with 17 bases in the middle. This CDR3 is built from 15 residues. CDR3: CASSQSPWEVGEQFF. The CDR3 DNA reads TGCGCCAGCAGTCAAAGCCCCTGGGAGGTCGGTGAGCAGTTCTTC.

This clonotype was seen only a few times. This chain uses TRBV27 with TRBJ2-7, with D maybe TRBD2 (7 bases). Trimming shortened V by 3 bases and J by 3 bases, and 21 bases separated the two germline ends. CDR1 MNHEY and CDR2 SMNVEV come from the germline V gene (reference sequence). This CDR3 spans 17 amino acids. CDR3 nucleotides: TGTGCCAGCAGTTTCCTTCGGGGGGCGGGGGAGGGCTACGAGCAGTACTTC. Protein product: CASSFLRGAGEGYEQYF.

In this sample, this clonotype turned up a few times. CDR3 residues: CAWRGQTSNEKLFF. CDR3 DNA: TGTGCCTGGAGGGGACAGACTTCTAATGAAAAACTGTTTTTT. The genes are TRBV30 and TRBJ1-4; 7 bases are shared with TRBD1. Per germline, CDR1 GTSNPN and CDR2 SVGIG (reference sequence). V gave up 3 bases and J gave up 3 bases; unmatched junction bases: 4. The CDR3 is 14 residues long.

This clonotype was picked up a small number of times. The genes are TRBV20-1 and TRBJ2-3; perhaps TRBD2 as D (5 bases). CDR1 is DFQATT and CDR2 is SNEGSKA in the germline V gene (reference sequence). Deletions cut 3 bases from V and 2 bases from J, with 24 bases between. The CDR3 sequence is 18 residues long. The CDR3 region has the DNA TGCAGTGCTAGTTCCACCATAACTAGGGCGTCTGCCACAGATACGCAGTATTTT. This translates into CSASSTITRASATDTQYF.

The rearrangement joins TRBV6-4 to TRBJ2-1, with D tentatively TRBD2 (5 bases). The germline V gene has CDR1 MRHNA and CDR2 SNTAGT. V lost 6 bases and J lost 5, with 8 bases in between. This CDR3 contains 12 residues. The CDR3 here is CASSPGNNEQFF. CDR3 coding DNA: TGTGCCAGCAGCCCGGGAAACAATGAGCAGTTCTTC.

V and J are TRBV2 and TRBJ1-1; D may be TRBD1 (5 bases). Per germline, CDR1 SNHLY and CDR2 FYNNEI. This CDR3 contains 14 residues. V was pared by 6 bases and J by 2 bases, with 13 bases between. In nucleotides, the CDR3 is TGTGCCAGCAGCCTTGGGGCCATCAACACTGAAGCTTTCTTT. Amino acids: CASSLGAINTEAFF.

This clonotype has more than one count but fewer than ten. This rearrangement joins TRBV5-1 to TRBJ2-1; D call uncertain. The CDR3 is made up of 12 amino acids. V lost 4 bases to trimming and J lost 6 bases, with 8 bases between them. In germline, CDR1 is SGHRS, CDR2 YFSETQ. The chain's CDR3 is CASSRNGNEQFF. CDR3 nucleotide sequence: TGCGCCAGCAGCAGGAACGGCAATGAGCAGTTCTTC.

In its sample, this clonotype was seen a few times. The V call is TRBV6-5, the J call TRBJ2-3, with D tentatively TRBD2 (6 bases). Germline CDR1 is MNHEY and CDR2 is SVGAGI. The CDR3 runs 15 residues. The V end was cut by 2 bases, the J end by 2 bases, with 11 bases between. The CDR3 spells CASSYLGGTTDTQYF. CDR3 nucleotide sequence: TGTGCCAGCAGTTACCTCGGGGGAACCACAGATACGCAGTATTTT.

The V and J genes are TRBV4-2 and TRBJ2-1, with no clear D. CDR3 length: 13 amino acids. Germline assignment: CDR1 LGHNA and CDR2 YNFKEQ. V lost 1 base and J lost 5, with 6 bases in between. Here the CDR3 reads CASSQVANNEQFF. CDR3 DNA: TGTGCCAGCAGCCAAGTCGCTAACAATGAGCAGTTCTTC.

CDR3 sequence (DNA): TGTGCCATCAGCCCCTCAAAAGGGGTTTACAATGAGCAGTTCTTC. This encodes CAISPSKGVYNEQFF. The rearrangement joins TRBV10-3 to TRBJ2-1, with D possibly TRBD1 on 5 matching bases. Between the trimmed V and J ends, which lost 6 bases and 4 bases, there was a span of 16 bases. Germline values: CDR1 ENHRY, CDR2 SYGVKD. CDR3 size: 15 residues.

This chain connects TRBV6-2 or TRBV6-3 to TRBJ2-1; 9 bases map to TRBD2. CDR1 and CDR2 (germline): MNHEY, SVGEGT. V lost 4 bases and J lost 2; bases outside the gene matches: 6. CDR3 size: 16 residues. The CDR3: CASSSISSGAYNEQFF. The CDR3 bases are TGTGCCAGCAGTTCGATCTCTAGCGGGGCCTACAATGAGCAGTTCTTC.

This clonotype was seen more than once but under ten times. The rearrangement joins TRBV4-3 to TRBJ1-1; D ambiguous. The germline gives CDR1 LGHNA, CDR2 YSLEER. This CDR3 contains 14 residues. With 0 bases removed from V and 2 bases from J, the gap between germline ends came to 7 bases. The CDR3 coding sequence is TGCGCCAGCAGCCAAGACAGGTCAAACACTGAAGCTTTCTTT. It encodes CASSQDRSNTEAFF.

The rearrangement joins TRBV5-4 to TRBJ1-4; a weak D match, TRBD1 (6 bases). The CDR3 extends over 16 amino acids. CDR1 SGHNT and CDR2 YYREEE come from the germline V gene (reference sequence). V was trimmed by 0 bases and J by 5 bases, leaving 14 bases between them. CDR3 DNA sequence: TGTGCCAGCAGCTTGGGGGTGACAGGTCACAATGAAAAACTGTTTTTT. Its translation is CASSLGVTGHNEKLFF.

This clonotype was seen a handful of times. The chain joins TRBV20-1 to TRBJ2-1; possibly TRBD1 for D (6 bases). Trimming took off 5 bases at V and 3 bases at J, with 20 bases between the two ends. CDR3 length: 16 amino acids. CDR1 DFQATT and CDR2 SNEGSKA come from the germline V gene (reference sequence). Written as DNA, the CDR3 is TGCAGTGCTGGGCGACCGGGACAACACATCTACAATGAGCAGTTCTTC. Translation: CSAGRPGQHIYNEQFF.

The chain links TRBV12-3 or TRBV12-4 to TRBJ1-1; D not certain. The CDR3 covers 14 residues. V dropped 3 bases and J dropped 3 bases, with 11 bases sitting between them. CDR3 DNA: TGTGCCAGCAGTTTTTCCCCGCGGGACACTGAAGCTTTCTTT. This sequence encodes CASSFSPRDTEAFF.

The chain employs TRBV5-6 and TRBJ2-4; the D gene is possibly TRBD2 (5 bases). Germline CDR1 reads SGHDT; CDR2 reads YYEEEE. V lost 0 bases and J 0 bases, leaving 16 bases between the germline ends. This CDR3 region has 18 residues. CDR3 in amino acids: CASSLALVGVSAKNIQYF. The CDR3 DNA reads TGTGCCAGCAGCTTGGCTCTTGTCGGGGTTTCAGCCAAAAACATTCAGTACTTC.

V and J are TRBV12-3 or TRBV12-4 and TRBJ2-2; either TRBD1 or TRBD2 may supply D (5 bases each). Trimming cost V 8 bases and J 7 bases, with 8 bases left between them. This CDR3 region has 11 residues. The CDR3 DNA reads as TGTGCCAGCGGGGCGGGCGGGGAGCTGTTTTTT. Translation: CASGAGGELFF.

This clonotype was seen a handful of times. This chain joins TRBV20-1 and TRBJ2-5; D call uncertain. Per the germline V gene, CDR1 is DFQATT and CDR2 is SNEGSKA (reference sequence). V was pared by 4 bases and J by 5 bases, with 11 bases between. CDR3 length: 12 amino acids. CDR3 DNA: TGCAGTGCTAAGGCAGCTCTCGAGACCCAGTACTTC. Protein sequence: CSAKAALETQYF.

The sample holds a few counts of this clonotype. This sequence joins TRBV10-3 and TRBJ1-1; TRBD1 agrees at 8 bases. J was trimmed by 3 bases and V by 6 bases; bases with no gene match: 0. Per the germline V gene, CDR1 is ENHRY and CDR2 is SYGVKD. There are 12 residues in the CDR3. CDR3 DNA: TGTGCCATCAGACAGGGGGACACTGAAGCTTTCTTT. Protein product: CAIRQGDTEAFF.

This clonotype has only a few counts. The genes are TRBV30 and TRBJ2-1, with 10 bases lining up with TRBD2. The CDR3 has 16 amino acids. Germline CDR1 GTSNPN, CDR2 SVGIG (reference sequence). V shed 3 bases and J 5 bases; nucleotides not matched to a gene: 10. CDR3 coding DNA: TGTGCCTGGAGACCCTTAAGCGGGAGGGGCCACAATGAGCAGTTCTTC. Translating gives CAWRPLSGRGHNEQFF.

This chain connects TRBV4-2 to TRBJ2-7; TRBD2 matches 9 bases. The CDR3 has 14 residues. Trimming removed 1 base from V and 4 bases from J; junction bases left unmatched: 2. Germline-derived CDR1 and CDR2 are LGHNA and YNFKEQ. DNA for the CDR3: TGTGCCAGCAGCCAAGGGACTAGCGAGTACGAGCAGTACTTC. This translates into CASSQGTSEYEQYF.

This clonotype was found a few times. V and J are TRBV4-3 and TRBJ2-7; no reliable D call. CDR1 LGHNA and CDR2 YSLEER come from the germline V gene. The V gene lost 0 bases and the J gene lost 9 bases, with 18 bases spanning the gap. This CDR3 is 15 amino acids long. The CDR3 is CASSQDVRTATGQYF. The CDR3 coding sequence is TGCGCCAGCAGCCAAGATGTGAGAACAGCTACTGGGCAGTACTTC.

This clonotype occurred once. The gene calls are TRBV20-1 and TRBJ2-3; no firm D call. The germline gives CDR1 DFQATT, CDR2 SNEGSKA (reference sequence). V lost 4 bases and J 6 bases, leaving 11 bases between the germline ends. The CDR3 is made up of 12 amino acids. Written as DNA, the CDR3 is TGCAGTGCTATAACGCGGACGGATACGCAGTATTTT. Translating gives CSAITRTDTQYF.

This clonotype was seen more than once but under ten times. V usage is TRBV11-2 and J usage is TRBJ2-7, with 8 bases lining up with TRBD2. Germline loops: CDR1 SGHAT, CDR2 FQNNGV. Trimming at V came to 3 bases and at J to 6 bases, leaving 10 bases not matched to a gene. This CDR3 is 15 amino acids long. CDR3 coding DNA: TGTGCCAGCAGCTTCCCAGCGGGAGCCCAAGGCGAGCAGTACTTC. Protein sequence: CASSFPAGAQGEQYF.

CDR3 bases: TGTGCCAGCTGCCACCGGGGGAGTAATGAGCAGTTCTTC. Protein product: CASCHRGSNEQFF. The chain recombines TRBV12-3 or TRBV12-4 with TRBJ2-1, with TRBD2 as a possible D gene (6 bases). CDR3 length: 13 residues. V dropped 8 bases and J dropped 7 bases, with 15 bases sitting between them.

V usage is TRBV7-2 and J usage is TRBJ1-6; no reliable D call. CDR3 length: 17 residues. Germline V lookup: CDR1 SGHTA, CDR2 FQGNSA. Trimming took 3 bases from V and 6 from J, leaving 18 bases between them. This CDR3 is CASSLGTTGSGNSPLHF. For the CDR3, the DNA is TGTGCCAGCAGCTTGGGAACAACCGGTTCGGGTAATTCACCCCTCCACTTT.

In its sample, this clonotype was seen a few times. The chain combines TRBV12-3 or TRBV12-4 with TRBJ1-1; 8 bases match TRBD1. The CDR3 loop spans 15 amino acids. After removal of 6 bases from V and 4 bases from J, the junction contained 10 bases not matched to a gene. CDR3 in DNA: TGTGCCAGCAGGTACCCGGACAGGGAGGGCACTGAAGCTTTCTTT. This codes for CASRYPDREGTEAFF.

This clonotype was seen just once. This rearrangement joins TRBV7-2 to TRBJ1-2, with D hard to call. This CDR3 region has 14 residues. Germline-derived CDR1 and CDR2 are SGHTA and FQGNSA. V was pared by 3 bases and J by 7 bases, with 15 bases between. CDR3 protein: CASSFPPRKGGYTF. The CDR3 DNA is TGTGCCAGCAGCTTCCCGCCCAGAAAAGGTGGCTACACCTTC. The full variable domain, completed using reference TRBV7-2 and TRBJ1-2, is GAGVSQSPSNKVTEKGKDVELRCDPISGHTALYWYRQSLGQGLEFLIYFQGNSAPDKSGLPSDRFSAERTGGSVSTLTIQRTQQEDSAVYLCASSFPPRKGGYTFGSGTRLTVV.

The chain has TRBV18 and TRBJ1-2; D remains unclear. Per germline, CDR1 KGHSH and CDR2 LQKENI. The CDR3 contains 13 residues. V was clipped by 4 bases and J by 5 bases, with 11 bases between them. The CDR3 nucleotides are TGTGCCAGCTCACAAGACGGGAAATATGGCTACACCTTC. Its protein product is CASSQDGKYGYTF.

J is TRBJ2-7 and V is TRBV29-1; the match to TRBD2 covers 8 bases. This CDR3 contains 14 residues. CDR1 SQVTM and CDR2 ANQGSEA come from the germline V gene. Trimming removed 4 bases from V and 2 bases from J; junction bases left unmatched: 7. The CDR3 region is CSVGPGGRAYEQYF. CDR3 nucleotide sequence: TGCAGCGTTGGTCCGGGAGGGAGGGCCTACGAGCAGTACTTC.